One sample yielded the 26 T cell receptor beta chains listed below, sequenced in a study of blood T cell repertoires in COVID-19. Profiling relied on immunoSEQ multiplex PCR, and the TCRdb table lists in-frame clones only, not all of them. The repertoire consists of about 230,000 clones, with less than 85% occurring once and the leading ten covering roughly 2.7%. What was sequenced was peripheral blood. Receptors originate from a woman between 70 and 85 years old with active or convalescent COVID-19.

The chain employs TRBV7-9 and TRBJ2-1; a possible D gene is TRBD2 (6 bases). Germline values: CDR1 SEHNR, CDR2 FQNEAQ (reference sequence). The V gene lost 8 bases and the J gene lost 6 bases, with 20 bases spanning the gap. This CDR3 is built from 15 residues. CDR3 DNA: TGTGCCAGCGCGGGGTTCACGGGAGTTCTCAATGAGCAGTTCTTC. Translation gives CASAGFTGVLNEQFF.

The DNA for the CDR3 is TGTGCCAGCTCACCACCGCAGGGATATAACTATGGCTACACCTTC. Its translation: CASSPPQGYNYGYTF. The V call is TRBV18, the J call TRBJ1-2; weak D call: TRBD1 (5 bases). CDR1 and CDR2 (germline): KGHSH, LQKENI. With 0 bases removed from V and 1 base from J, the gap between germline ends came to 9 bases. The CDR3 is 15 amino acids.

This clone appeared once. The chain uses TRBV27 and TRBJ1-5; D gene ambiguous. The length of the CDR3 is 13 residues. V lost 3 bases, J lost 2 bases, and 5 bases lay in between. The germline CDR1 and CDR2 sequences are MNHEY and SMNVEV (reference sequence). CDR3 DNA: TGTGCCAGCAGTTTCTTAGGCAATCAGCCCCAGCATTTT. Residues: CASSFLGNQPQHF.

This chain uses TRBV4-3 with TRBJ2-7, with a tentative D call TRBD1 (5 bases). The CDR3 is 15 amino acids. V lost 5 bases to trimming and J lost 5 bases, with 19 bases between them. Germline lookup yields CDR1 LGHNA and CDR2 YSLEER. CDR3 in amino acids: CASSSGYGLSDEQYF. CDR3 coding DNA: TGCGCCAGCAGCTCAGGGTACGGCCTGTCGGACGAGCAGTACTTC.

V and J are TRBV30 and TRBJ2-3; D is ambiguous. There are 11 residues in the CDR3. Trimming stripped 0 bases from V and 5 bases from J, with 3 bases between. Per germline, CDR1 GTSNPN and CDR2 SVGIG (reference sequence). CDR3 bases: TGTGCCTGGAGTGTACTAGATACGCAGTATTTT. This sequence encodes CAWSVLDTQYF.

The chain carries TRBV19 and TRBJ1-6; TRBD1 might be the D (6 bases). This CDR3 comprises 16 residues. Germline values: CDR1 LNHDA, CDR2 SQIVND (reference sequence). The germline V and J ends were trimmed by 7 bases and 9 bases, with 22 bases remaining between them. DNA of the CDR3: TGTGCCAGTAATCTACAGGGCGTCTCTTATGGTTCACCCCTCCACTTT. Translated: CASNLQGVSYGSPLHF.

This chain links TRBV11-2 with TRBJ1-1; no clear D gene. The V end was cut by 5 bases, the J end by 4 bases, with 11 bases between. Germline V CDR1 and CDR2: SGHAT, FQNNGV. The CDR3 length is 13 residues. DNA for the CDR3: TGTGCCAGCAGCCCCTTGGTTAGCACTGAAGCTTTCTTT. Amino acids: CASSPLVSTEAFF.

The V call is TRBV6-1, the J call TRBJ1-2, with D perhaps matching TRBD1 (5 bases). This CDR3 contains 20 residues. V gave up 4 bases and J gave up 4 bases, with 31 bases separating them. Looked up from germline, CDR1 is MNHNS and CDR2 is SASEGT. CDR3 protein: CASSGLFGATIQSLVYGYTF. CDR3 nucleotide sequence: TGTGCCAGCAGTGGCTTATTTGGGGCGACAATACAATCCCTTGTCTATGGCTACACCTTC.

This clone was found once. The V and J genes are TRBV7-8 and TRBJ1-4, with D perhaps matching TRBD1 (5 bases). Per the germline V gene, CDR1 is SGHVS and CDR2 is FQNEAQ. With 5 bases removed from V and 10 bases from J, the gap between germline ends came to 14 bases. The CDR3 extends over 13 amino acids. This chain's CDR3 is CASSPYGGGKLFF. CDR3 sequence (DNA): TGTGCCAGCAGCCCCTATGGGGGGGGAAAACTGTTTTTT. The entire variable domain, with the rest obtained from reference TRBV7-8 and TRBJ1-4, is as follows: GAGVSQSPRYKVAKRGQDVALRCDPISGHVSLFWYQQALGQGPEFLTYFQNEAQLDKSGLPSDRFFAERPEGSVSTLKIQRTQQEDSAVYLCASSPYGGGKLFFGSGTQLSVL.

Here the CDR3 reads CASRRQGSYEQYF. The CDR3 DNA is TGTGCCAGCCGAAGACAGGGGTCCTACGAGCAGTACTTC. V gene TRBV6-5 combines with J gene TRBJ2-7, with 8 bases fitting TRBD1. The CDR3 covers 13 residues. V lost 8 bases to trimming and J lost 1 base; unmatched junction nucleotides: 4. In germline, CDR1 is MNHEY, CDR2 SVGAGI.

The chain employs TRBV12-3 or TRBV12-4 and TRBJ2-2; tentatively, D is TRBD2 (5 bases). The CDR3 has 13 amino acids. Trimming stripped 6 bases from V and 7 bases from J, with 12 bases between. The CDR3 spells CASSQERGGELFF. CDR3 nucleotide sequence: TGTGCCAGCAGCCAGGAACGGGGCGGGGAGCTGTTTTTT.

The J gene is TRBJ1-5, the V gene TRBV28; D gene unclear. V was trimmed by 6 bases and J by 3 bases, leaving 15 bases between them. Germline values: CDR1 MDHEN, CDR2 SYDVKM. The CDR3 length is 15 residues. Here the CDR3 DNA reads TGTGCCAGCAGCCCCCTACAGTCCATCAATCAGCCCCAGCATTTT. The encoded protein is CASSPLQSINQPQHF.

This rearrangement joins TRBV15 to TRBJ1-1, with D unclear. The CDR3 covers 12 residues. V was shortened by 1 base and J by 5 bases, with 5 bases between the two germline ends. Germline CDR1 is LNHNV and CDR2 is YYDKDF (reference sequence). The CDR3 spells CATSRAGTEAFF. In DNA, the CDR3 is TGTGCCACCAGCAGAGCCGGTACTGAAGCTTTCTTT.

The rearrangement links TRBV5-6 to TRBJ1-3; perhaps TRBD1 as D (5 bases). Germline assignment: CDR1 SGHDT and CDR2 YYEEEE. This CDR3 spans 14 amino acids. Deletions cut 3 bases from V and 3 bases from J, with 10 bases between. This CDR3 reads CASSWGPLGNTIYF. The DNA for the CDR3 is TGTGCCAGCAGCTGGGGCCCTCTTGGAAACACCATATATTTT.

This CDR3 is CASSATAQAFGYTF. The CDR3 DNA follows: TGTGCCAGCAGCGCCACGGCCCAGGCCTTTGGATACACCTTC. The chain recombines TRBV11-2 with TRBJ1-2; no reliable D call. The CDR3 totals 14 residues. Deletions cut 5 bases from V and 11 bases from J, with 21 bases between. Germline CDR1 reads SGHAT; CDR2 reads FQNNGV.

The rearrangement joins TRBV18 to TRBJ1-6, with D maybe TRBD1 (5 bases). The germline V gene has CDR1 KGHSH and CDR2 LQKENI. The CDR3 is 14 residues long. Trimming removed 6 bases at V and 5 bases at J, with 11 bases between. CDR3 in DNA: TGTGCCAGCTCCCTCGACAGAAATAATTCACCCCTCCACTTT. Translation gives CASSLDRNNSPLHF.

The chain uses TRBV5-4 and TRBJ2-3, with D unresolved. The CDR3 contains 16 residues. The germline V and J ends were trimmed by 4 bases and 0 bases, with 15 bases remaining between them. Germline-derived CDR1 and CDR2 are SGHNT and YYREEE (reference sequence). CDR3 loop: CASSLSADASTDTQYF. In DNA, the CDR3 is TGTGCCAGCAGCCTTTCCGCGGATGCTAGCACAGATACGCAGTATTTT.

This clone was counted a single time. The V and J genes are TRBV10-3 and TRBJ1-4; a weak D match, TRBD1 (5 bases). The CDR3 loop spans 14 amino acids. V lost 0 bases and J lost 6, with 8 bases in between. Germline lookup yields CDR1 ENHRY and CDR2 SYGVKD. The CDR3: CAISESGQDEKLFF. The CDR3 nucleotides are TGTGCCATCAGTGAGTCGGGGCAGGATGAAAAACTGTTTTTT.

CDR3 sequence reads: CSVDRVQFF. CDR3 bases: TGCAGCGTCGACAGGGTGCAGTTCTTC. The gene calls are TRBV29-1 and TRBJ2-1, with 7 bases that match TRBD1. The V gene's germline CDR1 is SQVTM and CDR2 ANQGSEA. The CDR3 totals 9 residues. J gave up 12 bases and V 6 bases, and 2 bases lay outside the gene matches.

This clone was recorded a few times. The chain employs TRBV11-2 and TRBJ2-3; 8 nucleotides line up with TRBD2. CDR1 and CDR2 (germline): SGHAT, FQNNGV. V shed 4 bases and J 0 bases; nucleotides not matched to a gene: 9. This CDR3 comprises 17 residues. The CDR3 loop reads CASSSGTVAGSTDTQYF. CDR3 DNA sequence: TGTGCCAGCAGCTCGGGTACGGTAGCGGGGAGCACAGATACGCAGTATTTT.

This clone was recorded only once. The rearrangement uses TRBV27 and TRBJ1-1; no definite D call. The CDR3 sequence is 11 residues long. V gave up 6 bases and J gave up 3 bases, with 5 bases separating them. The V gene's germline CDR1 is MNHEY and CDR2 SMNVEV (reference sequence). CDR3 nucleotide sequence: TGTGCCAGCAGGACATACACTGAAGCTTTCTTT. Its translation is CASRTYTEAFF.

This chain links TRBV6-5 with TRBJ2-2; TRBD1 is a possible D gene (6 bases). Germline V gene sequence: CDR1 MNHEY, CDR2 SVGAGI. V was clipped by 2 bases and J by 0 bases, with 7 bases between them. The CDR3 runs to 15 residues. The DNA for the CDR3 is TGTGCCAGCAGTTACCGGACAGCGAACACCGGGGAGCTGTTTTTT. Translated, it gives CASSYRTANTGELFF.

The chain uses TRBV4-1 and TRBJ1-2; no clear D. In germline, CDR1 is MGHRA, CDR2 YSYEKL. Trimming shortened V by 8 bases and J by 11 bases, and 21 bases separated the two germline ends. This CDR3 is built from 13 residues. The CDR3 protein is CASHSPGFHNYTF. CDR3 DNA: TGCGCCAGCCACTCGCCGGGGTTCCATAATTACACCTTC.

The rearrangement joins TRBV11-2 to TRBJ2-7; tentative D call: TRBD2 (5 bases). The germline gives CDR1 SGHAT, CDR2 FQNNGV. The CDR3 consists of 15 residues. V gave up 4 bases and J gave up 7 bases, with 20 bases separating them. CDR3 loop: CASSSLGGDKREQYF. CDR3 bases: TGTGCCAGCAGCTCCCTCGGAGGAGATAAGAGAGAGCAGTACTTC.

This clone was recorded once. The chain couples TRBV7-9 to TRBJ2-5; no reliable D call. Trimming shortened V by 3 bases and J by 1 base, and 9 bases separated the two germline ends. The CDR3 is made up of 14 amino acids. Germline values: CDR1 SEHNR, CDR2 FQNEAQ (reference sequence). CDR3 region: CASSFWSVQETQYF. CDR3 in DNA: TGTGCCAGCAGCTTTTGGAGCGTCCAAGAGACCCAGTACTTC.

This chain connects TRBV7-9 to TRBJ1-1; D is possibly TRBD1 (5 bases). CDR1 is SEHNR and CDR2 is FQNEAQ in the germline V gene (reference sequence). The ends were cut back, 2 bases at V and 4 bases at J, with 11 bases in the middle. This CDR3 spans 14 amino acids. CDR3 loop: CASSLQGGTTEAFF. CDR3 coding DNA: TGTGCCAGCAGCTTACAGGGAGGGACCACTGAAGCTTTCTTT.